Sequencing of this T cell receptor beta chain was carried out in a study of early T cells in non-severe SARS-CoV-2 infection. Background on the study: It was bulk RNA from unsorted whole blood that was sequenced, and the chains were unpaired.

Overall study findings and caveats: VDJdb-based annotation leaned toward anti-spike CD8 responses and missed private and CD4 specificities.

In the library, individual cDNA molecules carried attached unique molecular identifiers. TCRdb fed the 5' RACE reads into MiXCR, producing one record per CDR3 protein. The profile covers 60,000 or so distinct CDR3 sequences, with roughly 12% appearing a single time and 2.9% taken by the ten largest. This clonotype has ten or more counts. The target antigen is unknown. The V gene's germline CDR1 is LGHDT and CDR2 YNNKEL (reference sequence). Trimming removed 1 base at V and 3 bases at J, with 16 bases between. The CDR3 has 16 residues. The receptor's source is an adult who was a healthcare worker with PCR-confirmed SARS-CoV-2 infection or an uninfected control (not recorded which). Input material: whole blood. The chain joins TRBV3-1 to TRBJ2-7, with D uncertain. In nucleotides, the CDR3 is TGTGCCAGCAGCCAAGGAGGCGGCGGATTTGGCTACGAGCAGTACTTC. Translation: CASSQGGGGFGYEQYF.